One and the same sample provided the 17 T cell receptor beta chains below, sequenced in a study of blood T cells in healthy people across ages. Alongside a J-beta primer mix, a sample-barcoded 5' primer served in a second PCR lasting 7 to 11 cycles. TCRdb used MiXCR to reprocess the 5' RACE reads, holding one entry per CDR3 protein. The table lists 550,000 to 600,000 distinct CDR3 sequences, around 48% of them singletons. Sequenced input: blood. These TCRs come from a man older than 75 in good health.

This clonotype turned up a few times. This CDR3 reads CSARLDTQYF. The CDR3 DNA reads as TGCAGTGCTAGATTAGATACGCAGTATTTT. The chain carries TRBV20-1 and TRBJ2-3; no definite D call. The V end lost 2 bases, the J end lost 5 bases, and 2 bases lay between the germline ends. Germline V gene lookup returns CDR1 DFQATT and CDR2 SNEGSKA (reference sequence). The CDR3 has 10 residues.

The sample holds a few counts of this clonotype. This rearrangement joins TRBV25-1 to TRBJ2-5; D perhaps matches TRBD2 (5 bases). The CDR3 is made up of 13 amino acids. Per germline, CDR1 MGHDK and CDR2 SYGVNS. V gave up 4 bases and J gave up 13 bases, with 19 bases separating them. The CDR3 DNA is TGTGCCAGCAGTGCAACGGGGTCCAGCTATAGGTACTTC. It translates to CASSATGSSYRYF.

This chain uses TRBV7-2 with TRBJ2-3, with D possibly matching TRBD1 (5 bases). Germline values: CDR1 SGHTA, CDR2 FQGNSA. V was cut by 5 bases and J by 3 bases, with 12 bases left in between. This CDR3 is 14 amino acids long. CDR3 in DNA: TGTGCCAGCAGCCCCCTGGGGCGGACAGATACGCAGTATTTT. This sequence encodes CASSPLGRTDTQYF.

The V gene is TRBV28, the J gene TRBJ2-7; 7 bases match TRBD1. V was pared by 5 bases and J by 0 bases, with 7 bases of the junction left unmatched. Germline V gene sequence: CDR1 MDHEN, CDR2 SYDVKM. This CDR3 is built from 15 residues. This CDR3 reads CASSEIRDSSYEQYF. Here the CDR3 DNA reads TGTGCCAGCAGTGAAATCCGGGACAGCTCCTACGAGCAGTACTTC.

J is TRBJ2-5 and V is TRBV5-1; TRBD1 aligns across 7 bases. The J segment lost 2 bases and the V segment lost 3 bases, leaving 10 bases of the junction unmatched. Germline values: CDR1 SGHRS, CDR2 YFSETQ. The CDR3 sequence is 16 residues long. CDR3 DNA sequence: TGCGCCAGCAGCTCCGAGGGGGCTGGCAGACAAGAGACCCAGTACTTC. It codes for CASSSEGAGRQETQYF.

This chain connects TRBV28 to TRBJ2-7, with a weak D call TRBD1 (6 bases). V lost 6 bases and J lost 2, with 20 bases in between. This CDR3 spans 16 amino acids. CDR1 is MDHEN, CDR2 SYDVKM, per germline. CDR3 amino acids: CASSPTGQVTTYEQYF. The DNA of the CDR3 is TGTGCCAGCAGCCCTACAGGGCAGGTGACCACCTACGAGCAGTACTTC. The variable domain in full, with the rest retrieved from reference TRBV28 and TRBJ2-7, is DVKVTQSSRYLVKRTGEKVFLECVQDMDHENMFWYRQDPGLGLRLIYFSYDVKMKEKGDIPEGYSVSREKKERFSLILESASTNQTSMYLCASSPTGQVTTYEQYFGPGTRLTVT.

V usage is TRBV6-1 and J usage is TRBJ1-2; D is uncertain. V lost 3 bases to trimming and J lost 6 bases, with 2 bases between them. The V gene's germline CDR1 is MNHNS and CDR2 SASEGT. This CDR3 contains 10 residues. CDR3 protein: CASSDNGYTF. The CDR3 DNA follows: TGTGCCAGCAGTGACAATGGCTACACCTTC.

This clonotype was detected only once. The chain has TRBV6-6 and TRBJ2-3; 8 bases match TRBD1. The V gene's germline CDR1 is MNHNY and CDR2 SVGAGI (reference sequence). The junction had 8 bases not matched to a gene; V was cut back by 5 bases and J by 7 bases. The CDR3 sequence is 14 residues long. CDR3 amino acids: CASSGDRSVHTQYF. CDR3 coding DNA: TGTGCCAGCAGTGGGGACAGGTCCGTTCATACGCAGTATTTT.

The chain has TRBV20-1 and TRBJ2-5, with D perhaps assigned TRBD1 or TRBD2 (5 bases each). From germline, CDR1 is DFQATT and CDR2 SNEGSKA (reference sequence). CDR3 length: 15 residues. V was cut by 6 bases and J by 4 bases, with 21 bases left in between. CDR3 sequence: CSAPPDDSGTETQYF. The CDR3 nucleotides are TGCAGTGCCCCCCCTGACGACAGTGGGACAGAGACCCAGTACTTC.

J is TRBJ2-1 and V is TRBV29-1; weak D call: TRBD2 (6 bases). Trimming removed 8 bases at V and 1 base at J, with 12 bases between. The CDR3 covers 13 residues. CDR1 is SQVTM and CDR2 is ANQGSEA in the germline V gene. The CDR3 region is CSLARGSYNEQFF. CDR3 in DNA: TGCAGCCTAGCGCGCGGATCCTACAATGAGCAGTTCTTC.

This rearrangement joins TRBV7-2 to TRBJ2-5; D assignment may be TRBD1 or TRBD2 (5 bases each). Trimming removed 3 bases at V and 7 bases at J, with 18 bases between. CDR1 and CDR2 from the germline V gene are SGHTA and FQGNSA. The CDR3 has 15 amino acids. CDR3 sequence: CASSLDRQRSSTQYF. The CDR3 DNA reads TGTGCCAGCAGCTTGGATAGACAGCGGTCATCGACCCAGTACTTC.

A note on this clonotype: Being one base from a much bigger clone, this may be a read error. The V call is TRBV10-3, the J call TRBJ2-7; TRBD2 agrees at 7 bases. The J call could be wrong; TRBJ2-4 is a better fit for the DNA end. This CDR3 is built from 14 residues. Per germline, CDR1 ENHRY and CDR2 SYGVKD. The CDR3 loop is CAISEATSLNIQYF. CDR3 nucleotide sequence: TGTGCCATCAGTGAGGCGACTAGCTTAAACATTCAGTACTTC.

This chain uses TRBV9 with TRBJ2-1; 9 nucleotides align to TRBD2. The CDR3 length is 17 residues. Trimming removed 7 bases from V and 3 bases from J; junction bases left unmatched: 14. In germline, CDR1 is SGDLS, CDR2 YYNGEE. This CDR3 is CASGAGSAGGLYNEQFF. In DNA, the CDR3 is TGTGCCAGCGGCGCCGGTTCAGCGGGAGGCCTCTACAATGAGCAGTTCTTC.

The chain combines TRBV28 with TRBJ1-2; D remains unclear. With 6 bases removed from V and 6 bases from J, the gap between germline ends came to 14 bases. CDR3 length: 13 residues. From germline, CDR1 is MDHEN and CDR2 SYDVKM. The CDR3 nucleotides are TGTGCCAGCAGAAGACCCCCGAGAGATGGCTACACCTTC. The encoded protein is CASRRPPRDGYTF.

This clonotype has only a few counts. A single base separates this from a much larger clone, so it may be a read error. V and J are TRBV10-3 and TRBJ2-1; TRBD2 matches at 14 bases. The better agreement between TRBJ2-7 and the DNA end casts doubt on the J call. In germline, CDR1 is ENHRY, CDR2 SYGVKD. The CDR3 covers 16 residues. The CDR3 region is CATSGTSGSSYNEQYF. CDR3 in DNA: TGTGCCACCTCCGGGACTAGCGGGAGCTCCTACAATGAGCAGTACTTC.

This clonotype has a single count. The chain joins TRBV18 to TRBJ2-5; D is undetermined. Trimming took 3 bases from V and 5 from J, leaving 13 bases between them. Germline CDR1 KGHSH, CDR2 LQKENI. This CDR3 region has 14 residues. CDR3 loop: CASSPLGSQETQYF. CDR3 DNA: TGTGCCAGCTCACCGCTAGGGTCACAGGAGACCCAGTACTTC.

V usage is TRBV20-1 and J usage is TRBJ2-4, with 8 bases lining up with TRBD2. The DNA end favors TRBJ2-5, so the J call may be wrong. This CDR3 comprises 15 residues. Per the germline V gene, CDR1 is DFQATT and CDR2 is SNEGSKA (reference sequence). CDR3 sequence reads: CSASGGGSGEETQYF. CDR3 nucleotides: TGCAGTGCTAGTGGAGGGGGTAGCGGGGAAGAGACCCAGTACTTC.